This TCR beta chain was identified in a study of cytomegalovirus exposure and HLA in healthy donors. The table came from immunoSEQ multiplex PCR; TCRdb's copy has only in-frame clones and leaves some out. The repertoire holds over 150,000 clones, with about 86% as singletons. The length of the CDR3 is 14 residues. Germline CDR1 SQVTM, CDR2 ANQGSEA. The V end lost 6 bases, the J end lost 3 bases, and 18 bases lay between the germline ends. Sequenced input: PBMCs. This clonotype was sampled from a human donor in good health. The chain has TRBV29-1 and TRBJ2-7, with a possible D match to TRBD2 (6 bases). Here the CDR3 reads CSVGLARKGYEQYF. CDR3 bases: TGCAGCGTCGGGCTAGCGCGTAAAGGCTACGAGCAGTACTTC.